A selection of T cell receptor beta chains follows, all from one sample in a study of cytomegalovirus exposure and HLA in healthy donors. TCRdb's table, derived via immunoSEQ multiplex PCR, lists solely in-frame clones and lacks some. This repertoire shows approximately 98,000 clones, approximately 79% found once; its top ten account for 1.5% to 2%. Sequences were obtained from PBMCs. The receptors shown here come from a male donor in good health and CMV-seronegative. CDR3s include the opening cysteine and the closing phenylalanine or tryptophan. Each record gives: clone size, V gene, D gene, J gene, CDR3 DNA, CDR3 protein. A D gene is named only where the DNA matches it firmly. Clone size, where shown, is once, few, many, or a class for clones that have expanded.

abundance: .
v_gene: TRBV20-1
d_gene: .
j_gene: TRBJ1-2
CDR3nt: TGCAGTGCTAGTCCAGGGGCTGGCTACACCTTC
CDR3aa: CSASPGAGYTF

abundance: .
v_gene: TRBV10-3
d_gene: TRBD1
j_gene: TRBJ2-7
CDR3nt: TGTGCCATCAGCTCCCCAGGGGGAGCCCCCTCCTACGAGCAGTACTTC
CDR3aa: CAISSPGGAPSYEQYF

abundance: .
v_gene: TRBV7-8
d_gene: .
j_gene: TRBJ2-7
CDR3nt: TGTGCCAGCAGCTTTAGCCACGAGCAGTACTTC
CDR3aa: CASSFSHEQYF

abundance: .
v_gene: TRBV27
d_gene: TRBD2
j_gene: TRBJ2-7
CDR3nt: TGTGCCATCGCTCGAGCGGGGTATGGCGAGCAGTACTTC
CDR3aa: CAIARAGYGEQYF

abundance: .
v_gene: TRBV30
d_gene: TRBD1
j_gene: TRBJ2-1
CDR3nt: TGTGCCTTCTTACAGGGGGATAATTACAATGAGCAGTTCTTC
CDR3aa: CAFLQGDNYNEQFF

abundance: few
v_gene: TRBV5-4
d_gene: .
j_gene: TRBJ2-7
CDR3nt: TGTGCCAGCAGCTTGGTACAGGATGGGAACGAGCAGTACTTC
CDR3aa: CASSLVQDGNEQYF

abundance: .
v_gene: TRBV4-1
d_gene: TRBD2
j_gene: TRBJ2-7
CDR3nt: TGCGCCAGCAGCCGAACCGGCCCCGGGAGCGGGAGCTCCTACGAGCAGTACTTC
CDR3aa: CASSRTGPGSGSSYEQYF

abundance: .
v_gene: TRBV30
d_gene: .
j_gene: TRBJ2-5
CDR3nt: TGTGCCTGGGGGGGGCGGGGGACAGAGACCCAGTACTTC
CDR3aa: CAWGGRGTETQYF

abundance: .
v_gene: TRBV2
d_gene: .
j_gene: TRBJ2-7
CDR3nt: TGTGCCAGCAGTGTTCTAGCAGCGTCCGTATACGAGCAGTACTTC
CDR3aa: CASSVLAASVYEQYF

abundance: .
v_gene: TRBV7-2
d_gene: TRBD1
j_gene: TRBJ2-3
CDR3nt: TGTGCCAGCAGCTTTGGACAGGGTAGAACAGATACGCAGTATTTT
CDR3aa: CASSFGQGRTDTQYF

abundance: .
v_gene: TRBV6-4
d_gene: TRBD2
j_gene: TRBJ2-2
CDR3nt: TGTGCCAGCAGTGCCTTCCCCGGACTAGCAGCGAACACCGGGGAGCTGTTTTTT
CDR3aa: CASSAFPGLAANTGELFF

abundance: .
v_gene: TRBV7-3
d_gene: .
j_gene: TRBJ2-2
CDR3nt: TGTGCCAGCAGCCTGACTAACACCGGGGAGCTGTTTTTT
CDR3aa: CASSLTNTGELFF

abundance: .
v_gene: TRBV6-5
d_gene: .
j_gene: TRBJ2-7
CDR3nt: TGTGCCAGCACCAGCCTCGGTGGAGGACGGGACGAGCAGTACTTC
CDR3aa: CASTSLGGGRDEQYF

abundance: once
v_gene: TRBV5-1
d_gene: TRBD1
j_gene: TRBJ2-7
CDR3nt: TGCGCCAGCAGAACAGGGACAGCTGACTACGAGCAGTACTTC
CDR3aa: CASRTGTADYEQYF

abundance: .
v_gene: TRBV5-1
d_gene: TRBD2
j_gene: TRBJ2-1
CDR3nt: TGCGCCAGCAGCTCCTCACTAGCGGGAGGACCGAATGAGCAGTTCTTC
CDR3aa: CASSSSLAGGPNEQFF

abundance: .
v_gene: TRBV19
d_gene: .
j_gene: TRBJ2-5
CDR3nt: TGTGCCAGTAGTATGGCAGGGTTCCAAGAGACCCAGTACTTC
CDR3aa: CASSMAGFQETQYF

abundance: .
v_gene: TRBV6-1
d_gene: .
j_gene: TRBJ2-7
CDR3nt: TGTGCCAGCAGTGAACTGCGGGTCCCGGGCGAGCAGTACTTC
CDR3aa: CASSELRVPGEQYF

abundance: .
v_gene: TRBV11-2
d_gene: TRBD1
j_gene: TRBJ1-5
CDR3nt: TGTGCCAGCAGCTCGGACAGGGGGAGCAATCAGCCCCAGCATTTT
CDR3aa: CASSSDRGSNQPQHF

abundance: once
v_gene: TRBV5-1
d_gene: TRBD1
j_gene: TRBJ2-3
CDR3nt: TGCGCCAGCAGCCGACTACTATCCCCGGGACAGCTCACAGATACGCAGTATTTT
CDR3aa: CASSRLLSPGQLTDTQYF

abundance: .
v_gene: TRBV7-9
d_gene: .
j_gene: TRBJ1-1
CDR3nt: TGTGCCAGCAGGGCGGAAACTGAAGCTTTCTTT
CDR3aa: CASRAETEAFF

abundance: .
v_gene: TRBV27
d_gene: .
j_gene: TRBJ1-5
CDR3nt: TGTGCCAGCAGTCGACATACAGGGTCTGCTCAGCCCCAGCATTTT
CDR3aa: CASSRHTGSAQPQHF

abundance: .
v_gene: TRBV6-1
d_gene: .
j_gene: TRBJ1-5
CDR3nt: TGTGCCAGCAGTGGAGCCGCCAGGTTTTATCAGCCCCAGCATTTT
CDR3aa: CASSGAARFYQPQHF

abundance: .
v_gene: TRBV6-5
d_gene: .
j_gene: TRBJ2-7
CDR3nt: TGTGCCAGCAGTCTTGGACGGGGCTACGAGCAGTACTTC
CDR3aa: CASSLGRGYEQYF